What follows describes a single T cell receptor beta chain. Which antigen it targets is not known. Base qualities are not at hand, and no much larger clone is one base apart. The V and J ends are trimmed by 0 bases and 5 bases, leaving 6 bases between them. The CDR3 spans 13 residues, from the cysteine through the phenylalanine. Left in the record is the CDR3 DNA by itself, 39 bases read in frame from the first base. CDR1 is given as SGHTA and CDR2 as FQGNSA, both from the germline V gene. The data were obtained in a study of shared clonotypes between healthy human individuals (TCRdb year 2020). Background for the entire study: The cohort comprised a couple of women and a few men aged 18 to 49 years. For each donor, CD4 naive and CD4 memory were each given three plates, CD8 naive was given two plates, and CD8 memory was given one plate. To estimate repertoire size and how much clonotype sharing occurs between individuals, the study deeply sequenced the blood TCR repertoires of about 5 healthy adults. Different laboratories and diverse techniques were used to prepare libraries and sequence TCR repertoires, to increase sequencing depth and limit assay-specific biases. Each donor's leukapheresis produced roughly between roughly 0.85 and 9.5 billion PBMCs.

Using the deep immunoSEQ assay, TCR CDR3 regions were amplified from genomic DNA by multiplex PCR. For each cell subset, the extracted genomic DNA was distributed evenly across all wells of several immunoSEQ 96-well plates, and each plate served as one replicate. For sorted subsets, 150 to 200 ng genomic DNA, equal to 25,000 to 35,000 T cell genomes, was loaded into each replicate PCR. Purified libraries were measured with a Qubit 3.0 fluorometer, size-checked on a Bioanalyzer 2100, and measured again with the KAPA Library Quantification kit. A separate single-read 150-cycle Illumina NextSeq 550 flow cell was used to sequence each immunoSEQ 96-well plate. The published analysis was carried out like this. Because the immunoSEQ output held only junctional sequences and lacked quality scores, the filtering could not match the filtering applied to full-length reads. Sequences were annotated with PyIR, a Python wrapper for IgBLAST v1.9, using IMGT germline references to assign V/J genes and CDR3. Any read was removed if the V/J assignment was weak (E-value above 1e-6), the CDR3 was missing, or the read contained stop codons, out-of-frame junctions, or ambiguous translated residues. A V3J clonotype was defined by an identical inferred V gene, J gene, and CDR3 amino acid sequence. The percentage overlap between two repertoires was calculated by dividing the number of shared unique clonotypes by the size of the smaller repertoire. Richness of each repertoire was evaluated using RTK rarefaction, the Chao1 estimator, and Recon v2.1 estimates of unobserved clonotypes. Generation probabilities for all TCRbeta clonotypes obtained by the gDNA method from a handful of donors were computed using OLGA. TCRdb took over this immuneACCESS table, retaining in-frame rearrangements with V and J assigned. Such tables are incomplete; in checked studies, under half of the missing clones stem from an unresolved V gene, and the remainder is unexplained. The V and J calls and clone size were taken over from that table, and D and trimming were inferred from the DNA. For this sample the table gives some 1 million clones, of which about 76% were detected only once. About 1.5% of the sample belongs to the ten largest clones.

Healthy HIV-negative adults with no recently reported acute infections or vaccinations were included as donors. Every donor was a Caucasian adult residing in Nashville, Tennessee, USA. CD4+ T cells were enriched by magnetic negative selection, after which naive cells were positively selected on CD45RA and the negative fraction was taken as the memory subset. Blood was obtained by leukapheresis, after which PBMCs were separated by Ficoll-Histopaque density gradient centrifugation and cryopreserved in liquid nitrogen vapor phase. Purity and quantity of every magnetically sorted T cell population were checked by analytical flow cytometry. Each sorted fraction had its genomic DNA isolated and then quantified by UV absorbance on a Nanodrop 2000c. What the work shows at the level of the full study, not this receptor alone: Even with the large sequencing depth, rarefaction of the sorted-subset datasets indicated that sequencing was incomplete. Estimated clonotype richness was generally larger for naive than for memory subsets. The genetic and exposure-history diversity represented was limited by the small number of donors. Compared with non-shared clonotypes, clonotypes shared by all four sorted-subset donors had higher generation probabilities. Pairwise subsampling indicated that sequencing depth was expected to affect the degree of clonotype sharing among donors. Sampling was restricted to blood, and TCR repertoires in tissue are likely to differ from TCR repertoires in blood. Across several donors, around 5% of naive CD4, 3.5% of naive CD8, 2% to 2.5% of memory CD4, and about 0.44% of memory CD8 clonotypes were shared.

The material sequenced was memory CD4+ T cells sorted from blood. Reading the label with the study, this specimen's cell subset or site is: CD45RA-negative fraction. This clonotype was sampled from a man between 18 and 35 years old in good health. The chain is assembled from TRBV7-2 and TRBJ2-3; the D gene remains uncertain. The base sequence is TGTGCCAGCAGCTTAGCGAGTCGAGATACGCAGTATTTT. This encodes CASSLASRDTQYF.